This entry lists 6 T cell receptor beta chains sequenced from one sample in a study of cytomegalovirus exposure and HLA in healthy donors. Both 60 Vbeta primers and 13 Jbeta primers went into the PCR. Profiled with immunoSEQ multiplex PCR; TCRdb holds only in-frame clones, not every one. The sample holds some 120,000 clones, roughly 82% seen once. The sample comprised PBMCs. These receptors were taken from a male donor in good health and CMV-seropositive.

The rearrangement joins TRBV9 to TRBJ2-7; 7 bases are a match to TRBD2. The CDR3 spans 15 residues. The J segment lost 3 bases and the V segment lost 4 bases, leaving 10 bases of the junction unmatched. In germline, CDR1 is SGDLS, CDR2 YYNGEE. The CDR3 bases are TGTGCCAGCAGCCCCCGGGGGGTAGCGGACTACGAGCAGTACTTC. Translated: CASSPRGVADYEQYF.

The genes are TRBV7-6 and TRBJ2-2, with TRBD2 matching 11 bases. The V and J ends lost 3 bases and 4 bases, in that order; junction bases with no gene match: 4. The CDR3 sequence is 16 residues long. The germline CDR1 and CDR2 sequences are SGHVS and FNYEAQ. The CDR3 loop reads CASSLLAGGSTGELFF. Written as DNA, the CDR3 is TGTGCCAGCAGCTTGCTAGCGGGAGGTAGCACCGGGGAGCTGTTTTTT.

This chain joins TRBV19 and TRBJ2-7; 10 bases agree with TRBD1. The ends lost 7 bases at V and 0 bases at J; junction bases unmatched: 3. The CDR3 runs 14 residues. The germline CDR1 and CDR2 sequences are LNHDA and SQIVND (reference sequence). The DNA for the CDR3 is TGTGCCAGTACAGGGACAGGGGCCTCCTACGAGCAGTACTTC. The encoded protein is CASTGTGASYEQYF. The variable domain in full, with the rest retrieved from reference TRBV19 and TRBJ2-7, is DGGITQSPKYLFRKEGQNVTLSCEQNLNHDAMYWYRQDPGQGLRLIYYSQIVNDFQKGDIAEGYSVSREKKESFPLTVTSAQKNPTAFYLCASTGTGASYEQYFGPGTRLTVT.

This chain joins TRBV29-1 and TRBJ2-7; no reliable D call. This CDR3 comprises 11 residues. From germline, CDR1 is SQVTM and CDR2 ANQGSEA. Trimming pared 4 bases from V and 4 bases from J, leaving 8 bases between. The CDR3 loop reads CSVVGVYEQYF. The CDR3, as DNA: TGCAGCGTTGTCGGAGTGTACGAGCAGTACTTC.

This clone has a single count. The rearrangement uses TRBV19 and TRBJ1-1, with 9 bases matching TRBD1. CDR3 length: 15 residues. The ends lost 7 bases at V and 5 bases at J; junction bases unmatched: 11. Germline-derived CDR1 and CDR2 are LNHDA and SQIVND (reference sequence). The CDR3 spells CASKRDRVMETEAFF. In DNA form, the CDR3 reads TGTGCCAGTAAGAGGGACAGGGTGATGGAGACTGAAGCTTTCTTT.

The genes are TRBV25-1 and TRBJ1-4; D gene unclear. This CDR3 contains 15 residues. V was clipped by 5 bases and J by 2 bases, with 12 bases between them. Germline CDR1 reads MGHDK; CDR2 reads SYGVNS. The CDR3 sequence: CASSSTRRTNEKLFF. CDR3 coding DNA: TGTGCCAGCAGTTCGACCAGGAGGACTAATGAAAAACTGTTTTTT.